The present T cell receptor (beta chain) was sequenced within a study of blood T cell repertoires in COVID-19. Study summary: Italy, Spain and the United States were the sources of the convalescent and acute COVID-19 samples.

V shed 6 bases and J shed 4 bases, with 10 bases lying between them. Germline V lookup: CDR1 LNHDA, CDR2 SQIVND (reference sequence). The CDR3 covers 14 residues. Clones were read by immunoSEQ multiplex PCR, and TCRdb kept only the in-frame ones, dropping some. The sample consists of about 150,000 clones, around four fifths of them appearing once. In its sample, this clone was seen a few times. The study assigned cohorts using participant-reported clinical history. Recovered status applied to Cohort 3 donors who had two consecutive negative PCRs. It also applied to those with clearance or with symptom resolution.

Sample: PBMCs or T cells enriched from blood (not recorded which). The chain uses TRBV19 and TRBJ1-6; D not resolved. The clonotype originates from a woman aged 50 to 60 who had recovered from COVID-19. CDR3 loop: CASRDGLYNSPLHF. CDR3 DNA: TGTGCCAGTAGGGACGGACTATATAATTCACCCCTCCACTTT.